The 25 T cell receptor beta chains in this list originate from one sample, sequenced in a study of tumor-infiltrating lymphocytes in glioblastoma multiforme. TCR beta libraries were built from RNA through three nested multiplex PCR rounds using modified ARM-PCR. TCRdb itself ran the multiplex PCR reads through MiXCR, one entry per CDR3 protein. This sample has about 8,400 distinct CDR3 sequences, with about 74% found just once. The sample taken for sequencing was brain tumor tissue. The receptors were gathered from a male donor with glioblastoma.

A note on this clonotype: This CDR3 is missing its conserved last phenylalanine or tryptophan, likely due to a read error. The chain is built from TRBV5-4 and TRBJ1-6; 7 positions match TRBD1. The CDR3 extends over 16 amino acids. Germline CDR1 is SGHNT and CDR2 is YYREEE (reference sequence). CDR3 DNA sequence: TGTGCCAGCAGCGAGACAGGGAGGTCCTATAATTCGCCCCTCCACTAT. It yields the protein CASSETGRSYNSPLHY.

The chain couples TRBV20-1 to TRBJ2-1, with 16 bases matching TRBD2. The length of the CDR3 is 17 residues. In germline, CDR1 is DFQATT, CDR2 SNEGSKA (reference sequence). V lost 0 bases, J lost 2 bases, and 1 base stayed unmatched. CDR3 sequence (DNA): TGCAGTGCTAGAGATGGGACTAGCGGGAGGGCCTACAATGAGCAGTTCTTC. Amino acids: CSARDGTSGRAYNEQFF.

This chain uses TRBV11-2 with TRBJ2-5; 11 bases are a match to TRBD2. Germline V gives CDR1 SGHAT, CDR2 FQNNGV. The CDR3 is made up of 15 amino acids. The junction had 3 bases not matched to a gene; V was cut back by 1 base and J by 5 bases. Written as DNA, the CDR3 is TGTGCCAGCAGCTTAGCTAGCGGGAGGTTGGAGACCCAGTACTTC. Its protein is CASSLASGRLETQYF.

As for this clonotype: At one end, the junction sequence differs from germline, possibly due to a read error. The rearrangement joins TRBV12-3 or TRBV12-4 to TRBJ2-2, with a tentative D call TRBD1 (5 bases). The CDR3 totals 15 residues. CDR3 sequence: CASSLLSGNTGELFF. In DNA form, the CDR3 reads TGTGCCAGCAGTTTACTTTCAGGGAACACGGGGGAGCTGTTTTTT.

As concerns this clonotype: No conserved phenylalanine or tryptophan is present at the end of the CDR3, so a read error is the likely explanation. The limits of the CDR3 on the DNA are not certain, so only TCRdb's listed CDR3 is given. The chain links TRBV20-1 to TRBJ2-3; the table names TRBD1, a call not compared with the DNA. Germline CDR1 and CDR2: DFQATT and SNEGSKA (reference sequence). The CDR3 is made up of 16 amino acids, end residues included. This chain's CDR3 is CSARDRTTGSADTQCL.

The rearrangement uses TRBV29-1 and TRBJ2-1; D remains unclear. Trimming cost V 8 bases and J 0 bases, with 14 bases left between them. This CDR3 is 14 amino acids long. Germline CDR1 is SQVTM and CDR2 is ANQGSEA. DNA of the CDR3: TGCAGCACTCGTGACGCGAACTCCTACAATGAGCAGTTCTTC. Encoded protein: CSTRDANSYNEQFF.

The CDR3 region has the DNA TGTGCCAGCAGTTTGACTAGCAGAGGAGATACGCAGTATTTT. It yields the protein CASSLTSRGDTQYF. This sequence joins TRBV6-5 and TRBJ2-3, with 7 nucleotides matching TRBD2. The CDR3 totals 14 residues. Germline lookup yields CDR1 MNHEY and CDR2 SVGAGI. J gave up 5 bases and V 4 bases, and 6 bases lay outside the gene matches.

This clonotype was seen many times. The V call is TRBV29-1, the J call TRBJ2-7, with 7 nucleotides matching TRBD1. V lost 5 bases, J lost 7 bases, and 8 bases stayed unmatched. Germline V gives CDR1 SQVTM, CDR2 ANQGSEA. This CDR3 has 12 amino acids. The CDR3 DNA reads TGCAGCGTTAGCCAAACAGGGGATGAGCAGTACTTC. Translating gives CSVSQTGDEQYF.

A remark on this clonotype: One junction end disagrees with the germline gene, perhaps due to a read error. V is TRBV5-5 and J is TRBJ2-1, with 7 positions matching TRBD1. This CDR3 is 15 amino acids long. CDR1 is SGHKS and CDR2 is YYEKEE in the germline V gene (reference sequence). Written as DNA, the CDR3 is TGTGCCAGCAGCCCAACAGGGGAGTCCTACAATGATCAGTTCTTC. This codes for CASSPTGESYNDQFF.

The table lists this clonotype with a few counts. At one end, the junction sequence differs from germline, possibly due to a read error. The chain combines TRBV4-1 with TRBJ2-2; D possibly corresponds to TRBD1 (5 bases). The germline CDR1 and CDR2 sequences are MGHRA and YSYEKL. The CDR3 length is 14 residues. CDR3 residues: CSSSQMDKKGELFF. In nucleotides, the CDR3 is TGCTCCAGCAGCCAGATGGACAAAAAAGGGGAGCTGTTTTTT.

Details on this clonotype: Likely a read error: the CDR3 ends without its conserved phenylalanine or tryptophan. The chain employs TRBV7-3 and TRBJ2-2, with D perhaps TRBD1 or TRBD2 (5 bases each). Germline assignment: CDR1 SGHTA and CDR2 FQGTGA. The CDR3 consists of 14 residues. Deletions cut 4 bases from V and 6 bases from J, with 12 bases between. Here the CDR3 reads CASSSGASSGELFY. The CDR3 nucleotides are TGTGCCAGCAGCTCCGGGGCTAGCTCCGGGGAGCTGTTTTAT.

The chain uses TRBV11-1 and TRBJ2-1; no clear D gene. V gave up 0 bases and J gave up 12 bases, with 9 bases separating them. The germline CDR1 and CDR2 sequences are SGHAT and FQDESV (reference sequence). The CDR3 loop spans 12 amino acids. CDR3 in DNA: TGTGCCAGCAGCTTAGCGCGTATGAGGCAGTTCTTC. Protein sequence: CASSLARMRQFF.

The rearrangement joins TRBV4-3 to TRBJ2-1; the D gene is possibly TRBD2 (6 bases). The CDR3 extends over 19 amino acids. V lost 0 bases to trimming and J lost 7 bases, with 25 bases between them. CDR1 LGHNA and CDR2 YSLEER come from the germline V gene. The CDR3 DNA follows: TGCGCCAGCAGCCAAGACCCTGAGGGAGGAAGGGGCAGAGTAAATGAGCAGTTCTTC. This gives the protein CASSQDPEGGRGRVNEQFF.

CDR3 DNA sequence: TGTGCCAGCAGCTTGTGGGGGGACGGTTCCTACAGCGAGCAGTTCTTC. Protein: CASSLWGDGSYSEQFF. The J gene is TRBJ2-1, the V gene TRBV5-6, with TRBD2 as a possible D gene (6 bases). V was pared by 1 base and J by 10 bases, with 21 bases between. Germline CDR1 and CDR2: SGHDT and YYEEEE. This CDR3 contains 16 residues.

This clonotype has a handful of counts. This chain uses TRBV11-2 with TRBJ1-3, with TRBD1 as a possible D gene (6 bases). The germline V gene has CDR1 SGHAT and CDR2 FQNNGV. The CDR3 is 15 amino acids. Trimming removed 5 bases at V and 0 bases at J, with 11 bases between. The DNA for the CDR3 is TGTGCCAGCAGCGCCGGGACACCCTCTGGAAACACCATATATTTT. Translating it yields CASSAGTPSGNTIYF. Looking up the rest from reference TRBV11-2 and TRBJ1-3 gives the full variable domain: EAGVAQSPRYKIIEKRQSVAFWCNPISGHATLYWYQQILGQGPKLLIQFQNNGVVDDSQLPKDRFSAERLKGVDSTLKIQPAKLEDSAVYLCASSAGTPSGNTIYFGEGSWLTVV.

This clonotype has a handful of counts. The chain joins TRBV11-2 to TRBJ2-5, with 7 bases that match TRBD2. CDR1 and CDR2 from the germline V gene are SGHAT and FQNNGV. There are 16 residues in the CDR3. V dropped 1 base and J dropped 4; count of bases not matched to a gene: 9. The CDR3 is CASSLGGGRVGETQYF. CDR3 sequence (DNA): TGTGCCAGCAGCTTAGGGGGAGGGAGGGTCGGAGAGACCCAGTACTTC.

Judged by abundance, this clonotype is medium-sized. The chain joins TRBV6-5 to TRBJ2-5; 8 positions agree with TRBD2. The V gene's germline CDR1 is MNHEY and CDR2 SVGAGI. J gave up 5 bases and V 1 base, and 9 bases lay outside the gene matches. This CDR3 contains 16 residues. Here the CDR3 reads CASSYYPAGVEETQYF. DNA of the CDR3: TGTGCCAGCAGTTACTACCCAGCGGGAGTAGAGGAGACCCAGTACTTC.

Comments on this clonotype: At one boundary the junction diverges from the germline segment, which might be a read error. This chain links TRBV6-5 with TRBJ2-5, with D maybe TRBD2 (6 bases). Germline CDR1 MNHEY, CDR2 SVGAGI. The CDR3 extends over 12 amino acids. The CDR3 nucleotides are TGTGCCAGCAGAGGCGGGGTAGAGACCCAGTATTTC. This encodes CASRGGVETQYF.

Concerning this clonotype itself: Possible read error: a much larger clone is one base away. The chain joins TRBV11-1 to TRBJ2-7, with 9 bases lining up with TRBD1. Germline CDR1 is SGHAT and CDR2 is FQDESV (reference sequence). Trimming removed 5 bases from V and 10 bases from J; junction bases left unmatched: 6. The CDR3 spans 12 residues. The CDR3 reads CASSGQGRDQYF. The DNA of the CDR3 is TGTGCCAGCAGCGGACAGGGGCGCGATCAGTACTTC.

This clonotype has a count of ten or more. The chain links TRBV5-1 to TRBJ2-1, with TRBD1 matching 7 bases. The CDR3 covers 14 residues. The germline CDR1 and CDR2 sequences are SGHRS and YFSETQ. V lost 5 bases, J lost 4 bases, and 6 bases stayed unmatched. This chain's CDR3 is CASSSAGGYNEQFF. Here the CDR3 DNA reads TGCGCCAGCAGTTCGGCAGGGGGATACAATGAGCAGTTCTTC.

This chain uses TRBV5-1 with TRBJ2-1, with 8 positions matching TRBD1. CDR3 length: 16 amino acids. Germline assignment: CDR1 SGHRS and CDR2 YFSETQ. The J segment lost 9 bases and the V segment lost 0 bases, leaving 11 bases of the junction unmatched. The CDR3 sequence is CASSLDGNRGFSEQFF. As DNA, the CDR3 is TGCGCCAGCAGCTTGGATGGGAACAGGGGGTTCAGTGAGCAGTTCTTC.

The J gene is TRBJ2-3, the V gene TRBV9; 10 nucleotides align to TRBD2. After removal of 7 bases from V and 3 bases from J, the junction contained 5 bases not matched to a gene. CDR1 SGDLS and CDR2 YYNGEE come from the germline V gene. The CDR3 is 14 amino acids. The CDR3 DNA reads TGTGCCAGCCAGCGGGAGGGGGGTACAGATACGCAGTATTTT. This codes for CASQREGGTDTQYF.

The CDR3 region is CSAEFVRNGYTF. As DNA, the CDR3 is TGCAGTGCAGAGTTTGTCAGGAATGGCTACACCTTC. The rearrangement joins TRBV20-1 to TRBJ1-2; no clear D. Germline V gene sequence: CDR1 DFQATT, CDR2 SNEGSKA (reference sequence). The V gene lost 6 bases and the J gene lost 6 bases, with 14 bases spanning the gap. The CDR3 covers 12 residues.

As concerns this clonotype: Germline and junction disagree at one end, which may indicate a read error. The CDR3 nucleotides read TGTGCCAGCAGCTTAGGTATGGCAGCCAAACATGAGATCCAGTACTTC. Protein sequence: CASSLGMAAKHEIQYF. The chain links TRBV11-2 to TRBJ2-5; D unresolved. In germline, CDR1 is SGHAT, CDR2 FQNNGV. The CDR3 covers 16 residues.

This chain joins TRBV6-5 and TRBJ1-5, with D perhaps TRBD1 (5 bases). Per germline, CDR1 MNHEY and CDR2 SVGAGI. CDR3 length equals 14 residues. The germline V and J ends were trimmed by 4 bases and 6 bases, with 13 bases remaining between them. CDR3 sequence (DNA): TGTGCCAGCAGTTCTTGGGGCCTACCTCAGCCCCAGCATTTT. It specifies CASSSWGLPQPQHF.